Presented here are 31 T cell receptor beta chains from one specimen sequenced in a study of long-term antiretroviral therapy in people with HIV. This was the immunoSEQ v3.0 assay at survey level. The table came from immunoSEQ multiplex PCR; TCRdb's copy has only in-frame clones and leaves some out. The sample lists 30,000 to 40,000 clones; about 93% were seen once. This material consisted of unsorted PBMCs, taken just over 5 years after starting antiretroviral therapy. These receptors originate from a woman aged 45-65 years with HIV.

V is TRBV25-1 and J is TRBJ1-2; 12 bases line up with TRBD1. This CDR3 is 15 amino acids long. The V segment lost 1 base and the J segment 7 bases; nucleotides outside the gene matches: 4. Germline lookup yields CDR1 MGHDK and CDR2 SYGVNS. The chain's CDR3 is CASSESLGQGAGYTF. The CDR3 DNA reads as TGTGCCAGCAGTGAATCGTTGGGACAGGGGGCTGGCTACACCTTC.

The rearrangement links TRBV4-1 to TRBJ1-4, with a weak D call TRBD1 (6 bases). CDR1 is MGHRA and CDR2 is YSYEKL in the germline V gene. CDR3 length equals 15 residues. V gave up 2 bases and J gave up 6 bases, with 13 bases separating them. CDR3 sequence reads: CASSQITGTYEKLFF. The DNA of the CDR3 is TGCGCCAGCAGCCAAATCACCGGGACATATGAAAAACTGTTTTTT.

This clone was observed a single time. The V call is TRBV4-1, the J call TRBJ2-5; no reliable D call. Trimming shortened V by 1 base and J by 5 bases, and 14 bases separated the two germline ends. The CDR3 is 15 residues long. CDR1 and CDR2 (germline): MGHRA, YSYEKL. This chain's CDR3 is CASSQVSTPAETQYF. For the CDR3, the DNA is TGCGCCAGCAGCCAAGTTTCCACCCCTGCCGAGACCCAGTACTTC.

In this sample, this clone turned up a few times. The chain joins TRBV5-6 to TRBJ1-5, with 9 bases lining up with TRBD1. CDR1 and CDR2 from the germline V gene are SGHDT and YYEEEE. The V segment lost 3 bases and the J segment 5 bases; nucleotides outside the gene matches: 9. The CDR3 runs 16 residues. The CDR3 region is CASSSFRDREDQPQHF. The CDR3 DNA sequence: TGTGCCAGCAGCTCCTTCCGGGACAGGGAGGATCAGCCCCAGCATTTT.

CDR3 in DNA: TGTGCCTGGAGTGTCTCCAGGGCGAACACTGAAGCTTTCTTT. Its translation is CAWSVSRANTEAFF. The chain links TRBV30 to TRBJ1-1; the D gene is possibly TRBD1 (5 bases). Deletions cut 0 bases from V and 1 base from J, with 9 bases between. Germline assignment: CDR1 GTSNPN and CDR2 SVGIG (reference sequence). CDR3 length: 14 amino acids.

The chain joins TRBV5-4 to TRBJ2-3; 15 bases match TRBD2. The length of the CDR3 is 17 residues. Per the germline V gene, CDR1 is SGHNT and CDR2 is YYREEE (reference sequence). Losses at the gene ends were 7 bases for V and 5 bases for J; bases not matched to a gene: 11. The CDR3 region has the DNA TGTGCCAGCGGATTTGGGACTAGCGGGGGGCGGGGAGATACGCAGTATTTT. Protein product: CASGFGTSGGRGDTQYF.

The genes are TRBV5-1 and TRBJ1-2; the D gene is possibly TRBD1 (5 bases). Germline V gene sequence: CDR1 SGHRS, CDR2 YFSETQ. This CDR3 comprises 15 residues. V was trimmed by 1 base and J by 1 base, leaving 11 bases between them. CDR3 residues: CASSLLPQGNYGYTF. The CDR3 coding sequence is TGCGCCAGCAGCTTGTTACCCCAGGGTAACTATGGCTACACCTTC.

This clone was observed a single time. The chain has TRBV19 and TRBJ2-7; D may be TRBD1 (5 bases). Per the germline V gene, CDR1 is LNHDA and CDR2 is SQIVND (reference sequence). The CDR3 contains 15 residues. Trimming shortened V by 2 bases and J by 5 bases, and 16 bases separated the two germline ends. Written as DNA, the CDR3 is TGTGCCAGTAGTATATTCGGCCAGGGAAATAACGAGCAGTACTTC. It codes for CASSIFGQGNNEQYF. Full variable domain (remainder filled in from reference TRBV19 and TRBJ2-7): DGGITQSPKYLFRKEGQNVTLSCEQNLNHDAMYWYRQDPGQGLRLIYYSQIVNDFQKGDIAEGYSVSREKKESFPLTVTSAQKNPTAFYLCASSIFGQGNNEQYFGPGTRLTVT.

This clone was picked up one time. The chain is built from TRBV7-2 and TRBJ2-7; D perhaps matches TRBD1 (6 bases). Germline V gives CDR1 SGHTA, CDR2 FQGNSA. This CDR3 contains 13 residues. V was cut by 3 bases and J by 3 bases, with 9 bases left in between. The CDR3 bases are TGTGCCAGCAGCTTCGGCAGGGGCTACGAGCAGTACTTC. Amino acid sequence: CASSFGRGYEQYF.

This clone was seen once. The rearrangement links TRBV29-1 to TRBJ2-6; TRBD2 matches at 10 bases. Germline assignment: CDR1 SQVTM and CDR2 ANQGSEA. V lost 3 bases, J lost 2 bases, and 13 bases stayed unmatched. There are 19 residues in the CDR3. The DNA for the CDR3 is TGCAGCGTTGATAGGGGCCCAGCGGGGGGGCCTCCTGGGGCCAACGTCCTGACTTTC. Protein: CSVDRGPAGGPPGANVLTF.

V gene TRBV14 combines with J gene TRBJ1-2; D gene uncertain. This CDR3 is built from 12 residues. Germline CDR1 is SGHDN and CDR2 is FVKESK. V lost 1 base, J lost 7 bases, and 7 bases lay in between. The DNA of the CDR3 is TGTGCCAGCAGCCAAGGTCCGTTTGGCTACACCTTC. It is translated as CASSQGPFGYTF.

The chain links TRBV9 to TRBJ1-6; TRBD1 might be the D (6 bases). Per germline, CDR1 SGDLS and CDR2 YYNGEE. The CDR3 has 20 amino acids. With 3 bases removed from V and 6 bases from J, the gap between germline ends came to 28 bases. The CDR3 region has the DNA TGTGCCAGCAGCGCGCGCCCTGGGCCTTTAGGAGGGGGTATTAATTCACCCCTCCACTTT. Translation: CASSARPGPLGGGINSPLHF.

The genes are TRBV5-4 and TRBJ1-4, with TRBD1 matching 10 bases. The CDR3 is 18 residues long. J was trimmed by 0 bases and V by 3 bases; bases with no gene match: 8. Germline CDR1 is SGHNT and CDR2 is YYREEE (reference sequence). In nucleotides, the CDR3 is TGTGCCAGCAGCTGGGGACAGGGGATATTAGCAACTAATGAAAAACTGTTTTTT. Its translation is CASSWGQGILATNEKLFF.

The CDR3: CAWSRIETQYF. The CDR3 DNA sequence: TGTGCCTGGAGTAGGATAGAGACCCAGTACTTC. This chain links TRBV30 with TRBJ2-5; D gene unclear. Trimming removed 2 bases at V and 4 bases at J, with 5 bases between. Germline values: CDR1 GTSNPN, CDR2 SVGIG (reference sequence). CDR3 length: 11 amino acids.

This chain links TRBV9 with TRBJ1-3, with D unclear. Germline CDR1 reads SGDLS; CDR2 reads YYNGEE. The CDR3 is made up of 15 amino acids. Trimming cost V 3 bases and J 2 bases, with 12 bases left between them. The chain's CDR3 is CASSGGVGPGNTIYF. CDR3 coding DNA: TGTGCCAGCAGCGGAGGAGTAGGGCCTGGAAACACCATATATTTT. Full variable domain (remainder filled in from reference TRBV9 and TRBJ1-3): DSGVTQTPKHLITATGQRVTLRCSPRSGDLSVYWYQQSLDQGLQFLIQYYNGEERAKGNILERFSAQQFPDLHSELNLSSLELGDSALYFCASSGGVGPGNTIYFGEGSWLTVV.

The V call is TRBV6-1, the J call TRBJ2-1, with TRBD2 matching over 7 bases. This CDR3 region has 14 residues. Germline V CDR1 and CDR2: MNHNS, SASEGT. Trimming removed 7 bases from V and 7 bases from J; junction bases left unmatched: 10. The DNA of the CDR3 is TGTGCCAGCACATTGCGGGGGTTTGGGAATGAGCAGTTCTTC. Its translation: CASTLRGFGNEQFF.

This rearrangement joins TRBV5-4 to TRBJ2-2; D might be TRBD2 (6 bases). The CDR3 is 15 amino acids. V shed 4 bases and J shed 0 bases, with 10 bases lying between them. The germline V gene has CDR1 SGHNT and CDR2 YYREEE (reference sequence). CDR3 loop: CASSPGLPNTGELFF. CDR3 DNA sequence: TGTGCCAGCAGCCCGGGACTGCCGAACACCGGGGAGCTGTTTTTT.

The chain combines TRBV7-9 with TRBJ1-4; 7 bases map to TRBD1. V trimming: 2 bases; J trimming: 3 bases; junction bases outside the gene matches: 9. The CDR3 contains 17 residues. CDR1 is SEHNR, CDR2 FQNEAQ, per germline (reference sequence). The CDR3 reads CASSLRLWDSSNEKLFF. The CDR3 nucleotides read TGTGCCAGCAGCTTAAGGCTGTGGGACAGTTCTAATGAAAAACTGTTTTTT. The full variable domain, its missing parts supplied by reference TRBV7-9 and TRBJ1-4, is DTGVSQNPRHKITKRGQNVTFRCDPISEHNRLYWYRQTLGQGPEFLTYFQNEAQLEKSRLLSDRFSAERPKGSFSTLEIQRTEQGDSAMYLCASSLRLWDSSNEKLFFGSGTQLSVL.

This rearrangement joins TRBV7-9 to TRBJ2-2; D is undetermined. Germline CDR1 and CDR2: SEHNR and FQNEAQ (reference sequence). The CDR3 sequence is 13 residues long. Deletions cut 2 bases from V and 5 bases from J, with 6 bases between. CDR3 coding DNA: TGTGCCAGCAGCTTACAGGCGACCGGGGAGCTGTTTTTT. It translates to CASSLQATGELFF.

This chain links TRBV5-1 with TRBJ2-7; 13 bases match TRBD2. The length of the CDR3 is 18 residues. The V gene end was trimmed by 0 bases and the J gene end by 0 bases; junction bases not matched to a gene: 6. The germline CDR1 and CDR2 sequences are SGHRS and YFSETQ. The CDR3 here is CASSLGLAGGLVSYEQYF. DNA for the CDR3: TGCGCCAGCAGCTTGGGACTAGCGGGGGGCCTAGTCTCCTACGAGCAGTACTTC.

The V gene is TRBV9, the J gene TRBJ1-2; D remains unclear. CDR1 and CDR2 from the germline V gene are SGDLS and YYNGEE. The ends were cut back, 0 bases at V and 4 bases at J, with 10 bases in the middle. The CDR3 totals 14 residues. The CDR3 loop reads CASSVGGFSYGYTF. The CDR3, as DNA: TGTGCCAGCAGCGTAGGCGGGTTTAGCTATGGCTACACCTTC.

The chain is built from TRBV5-5 and TRBJ2-7; D gene unclear. The CDR3 covers 12 residues. Germline V gene data show CDR1 as SGHKS and CDR2 as YYEKEE (reference sequence). V was shortened by 0 bases and J by 2 bases, with 3 bases between the two germline ends. Written as DNA, the CDR3 is TGTGCCAGCAGCTTGGAAACCTACGAGCAGTACTTC. Translated, it gives CASSLETYEQYF.

The chain combines TRBV2 with TRBJ1-2, with D unclear. Trimming took off 6 bases at V and 3 bases at J, with 8 bases between the two ends. CDR1 is SNHLY, CDR2 FYNNEI, per germline. This CDR3 has 12 amino acids. This CDR3 is CASSGDDYGYTF. CDR3 DNA sequence: TGTGCCAGCAGCGGCGATGACTATGGCTACACCTTC.

This chain links TRBV19 with TRBJ2-1, with D possibly matching TRBD2 (7 bases). The CDR3 length is 16 residues. Germline CDR1 LNHDA, CDR2 SQIVND (reference sequence). Trimming took off 5 bases at V and 8 bases at J, with 22 bases between the two ends. For the CDR3, the DNA is TGTGCCAGTAGTGAGCCTGCGGGGGCGCGGAGGGATGAGCAGTTCTTC. This codes for CASSEPAGARRDEQFF. Together with reference TRBV19 and TRBJ2-1, the CDR3 gives the full variable domain: DGGITQSPKYLFRKEGQNVTLSCEQNLNHDAMYWYRQDPGQGLRLIYYSQIVNDFQKGDIAEGYSVSREKKESFPLTVTSAQKNPTAFYLCASSEPAGARRDEQFFGPGTRLTVL.

The V and J genes are TRBV7-3 and TRBJ1-3; D possibly corresponds to TRBD1 (5 bases). CDR3 length equals 15 residues. Trimming removed 3 bases at V and 2 bases at J, with 11 bases between. CDR1 is SGHTA and CDR2 is FQGTGA in the germline V gene. CDR3 amino acids: CASSLTASPGNTIYF. DNA of the CDR3: TGTGCCAGCAGCTTGACAGCCTCCCCTGGAAACACCATATATTTT.

The V and J genes are TRBV15 and TRBJ1-2; tentatively, D is TRBD1 (5 bases). V shed 0 bases and J shed 6 bases, with 14 bases lying between them. CDR3 length equals 15 residues. Germline V gene lookup returns CDR1 LNHNV and CDR2 YYDKDF (reference sequence). The CDR3 here is CATSRDLAGNHGYTF. Written as DNA, the CDR3 is TGTGCCACCAGCAGAGATCTGGCAGGGAATCATGGCTACACCTTC.

J is TRBJ2-7 and V is TRBV13; D is undetermined. The ends were cut back, 5 bases at V and 2 bases at J, with 10 bases in the middle. Per the germline V gene, CDR1 is PRHDT and CDR2 is FYEKMQ (reference sequence). The CDR3 runs 13 residues. The CDR3 protein is CASSPGRPYEQYF. CDR3 nucleotide sequence: TGTGCCAGCAGCCCCGGCAGGCCCTACGAGCAGTACTTC. The full variable domain, its missing parts supplied by reference TRBV13 and TRBJ2-7, is AAGVIQSPRHLIKEKRETATLKCYPIPRHDTVYWYQQGPGQDPQFLISFYEKMQSDKGSIPDRFSAQQFSDYHSELNMSSLELGDSALYFCASSPGRPYEQYFGPGTRLTVT.

This chain joins TRBV5-6 and TRBJ2-7; a possible D gene is TRBD1 (5 bases). The CDR3 sequence is 14 residues long. V lost 0 bases and J 6 bases, leaving 13 bases between the germline ends. Germline loops: CDR1 SGHDT, CDR2 YYEEEE. The CDR3 loop is CASSLAPVGREQYF. The CDR3 bases are TGTGCCAGCAGCTTGGCCCCAGTGGGGCGCGAGCAGTACTTC.

The rearrangement uses TRBV7-8 and TRBJ2-3; 7 bases map to TRBD1. CDR1 is SGHVS and CDR2 is FQNEAQ in the germline V gene. V lost 4 bases to trimming and J lost 0 bases; unmatched junction nucleotides: 4. The CDR3 loop spans 15 amino acids. The CDR3 DNA follows: TGTGCCAGCAGCTCGGGACAGACTAGCACAGATACGCAGTATTTT. Its translation is CASSSGQTSTDTQYF. Variable domain in full (rest from reference TRBV7-8 and TRBJ2-3): GAGVSQSPRYKVAKRGQDVALRCDPISGHVSLFWYQQALGQGPEFLTYFQNEAQLDKSGLPSDRFFAERPEGSVSTLKIQRTQQEDSAVYLCASSSGQTSTDTQYFGPGTRLTVL.

This chain uses TRBV7-9 with TRBJ1-5; D gene unclear. V was clipped by 5 bases and J by 5 bases, with 10 bases between them. Germline CDR1 and CDR2: SEHNR and FQNEAQ (reference sequence). The CDR3 covers 13 residues. The CDR3 spells CASSPSAYQPQHF. The CDR3 bases are TGTGCCAGCAGCCCATCGGCGTATCAGCCCCAGCATTTT. Based on the CDR3 plus reference TRBV7-9 and TRBJ1-5, the full variable domain is DTGVSQNPRHKITKRGQNVTFRCDPISEHNRLYWYRQTLGQGPEFLTYFQNEAQLEKSRLLSDRFSAERPKGSFSTLEIQRTEQGDSAMYLCASSPSAYQPQHFGDGTRLSIL.

There are a few counts of this clone. The chain uses TRBV10-2 and TRBJ2-2; D is uncertain. The V gene lost 4 bases and the J gene lost 5 bases, with 11 bases spanning the gap. Germline lookup yields CDR1 WSHSY and CDR2 SAAADI. The CDR3 has 14 residues. As DNA, the CDR3 is TGCGCCAGCAGTGCCTATACTACAACCGGGGAGCTGTTTTTT. It specifies CASSAYTTTGELFF.